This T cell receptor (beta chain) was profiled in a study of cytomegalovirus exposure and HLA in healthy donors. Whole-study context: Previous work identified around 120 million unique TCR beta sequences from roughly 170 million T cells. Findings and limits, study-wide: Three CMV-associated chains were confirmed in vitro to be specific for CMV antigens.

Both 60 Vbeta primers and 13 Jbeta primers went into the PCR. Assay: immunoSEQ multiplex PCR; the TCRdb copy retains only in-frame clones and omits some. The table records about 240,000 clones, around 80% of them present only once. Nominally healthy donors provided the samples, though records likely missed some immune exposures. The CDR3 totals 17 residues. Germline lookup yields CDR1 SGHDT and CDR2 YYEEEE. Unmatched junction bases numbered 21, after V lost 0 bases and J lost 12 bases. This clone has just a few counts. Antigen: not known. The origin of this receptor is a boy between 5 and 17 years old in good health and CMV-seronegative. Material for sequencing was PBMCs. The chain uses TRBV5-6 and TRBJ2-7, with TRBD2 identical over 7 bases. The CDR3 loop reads CASSLGQGGRGRLVSYF. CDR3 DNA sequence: TGTGCCAGCAGCTTGGGGCAAGGTGGGCGGGGGAGACTAGTGTCGTACTTC.